Here is one T cell receptor beta chain with its context. Its target is not known. The data are from a study of CD8+ T cells in alopecia areata. Whole-study context: In an open-label trial, patients got 5 to 10 mg tofacitinib twice daily.

Sequencing templates came from extracted RNA that was reverse transcribed into cDNA. Profiling relied on immunoSEQ multiplex PCR, and the TCRdb table lists in-frame clones only, not all of them. The data show approximately 140,000 clones, over 80% seen once. The CDR3 loop spans 13 amino acids. Germline V lookup: CDR1 GTSNPN, CDR2 SVGIG (reference sequence). J lost 5 bases, V lost 4 bases, and 3 bases had no gene match. Overall study results and limits: Compared with mice, patients displayed less clear TCR sharing, possibly for HLA-related reasons. Scalp samples also yield sequences from resident alphabeta T cells of normal skin.

In alopecia areata patients, both lesional scalp punch biopsies and peripheral blood were collected. The TCR sequence derives from a human donor with alopecia areata. The sample here was CD8+ T cells sorted from blood, taken at week 0. The J gene is TRBJ2-1, the V gene TRBV30, with TRBD2 matching over 9 bases. CDR3 in amino acids: CAWKLAGHNEQFF. The CDR3 DNA is TGTGCCTGGAAACTAGCGGGTCACAATGAGCAGTTCTTC.